This T cell receptor beta chain was documented in a study of blood T cell repertoires in COVID-19. Study context: Donors in the United States, Italy and Spain gave samples during acute or convalescent COVID-19. From T cells, B-cell-depleted T cells, or PBMCs came the material, which was cDNA or gDNA.

Germline V gene sequence: CDR1 SGHRS, CDR2 YFSETQ. V lost 2 bases and J lost 8; bases outside the gene matches: 7. CDR3 length: 16 residues. Under the authors' procedure: From reference gene primer amplification, estimates of nucleated cell counts were derived. Sequencing was performed with immunoSEQ multiplex PCR; in TCRdb, only in-frame clones are kept and a portion is missing. V and J calls and clone size come straight from that table; D and trimming were deduced from the DNA. Of approximately 76,000 clones detected, around four fifths appear once; the ten largest clones hold less than 40%. This TCR derives from a man at least 80 years old with active or convalescent COVID-19. The chain links TRBV5-1 to TRBJ2-1, with 13 nucleotides matching TRBD2. The sample was peripheral blood. CDR3 amino acids: CASSFPLAGGPDEQFF. In DNA, the CDR3 is TGCGCCAGCAGCTTCCCACTAGCGGGGGGGCCCGATGAGCAGTTCTTC.